Below, 16 T cell receptor beta chains from the same sample are listed, as sequenced in a study of pediatric ulcerative colitis. The rectum was sampled with one to two pinch biopsies at colonoscopy. The data were produced by immunoSEQ multiplex PCR, yet TCRdb's version contains in-frame clones alone and is incomplete. The data hold tens of thousands of clones, with 75% observed a single time. Sample: gut tissue. All receptors derive from a boy aged 10-17 years with severe ulcerative colitis.

V gene TRBV29-1 combines with J gene TRBJ1-2; 7 positions match TRBD1. After removal of 5 bases from V and 3 bases from J, the junction contained 9 bases not matched to a gene. This CDR3 has 14 residues. Germline lookup yields CDR1 SQVTM and CDR2 ANQGSEA. The CDR3 here is CSVSDRDSYYGYTF. CDR3 in DNA: TGCAGCGTTTCCGACAGGGACTCCTACTATGGCTACACCTTC.

Here the CDR3 DNA reads TGCGCCAGCAGCCAAGGACAGGCTTACACTGAAGCTTTCTTT. This encodes CASSQGQAYTEAFF. This chain connects TRBV4-1 to TRBJ1-1; TRBD1 might be the D (6 bases). This CDR3 comprises 14 residues. Germline-derived CDR1 and CDR2 are MGHRA and YSYEKL. Trimming pared 1 base from V and 3 bases from J, leaving 9 bases between.

The CDR3 loop reads CASSYSGDSLRGFF. The CDR3 region has the DNA TGTGCCAGCAGTTACTCGGGAGATTCTCTGAGGGGTTTCTTT. This chain uses TRBV6-5 with TRBJ1-1; D may be TRBD1 (5 bases). V was clipped by 0 bases and J by 13 bases, with 18 bases between them. The CDR3 is 14 residues long. CDR1 MNHEY and CDR2 SVGAGI come from the germline V gene.

The rearrangement uses TRBV19 and TRBJ1-3; 11 bases are a match to TRBD1. Germline V gene data show CDR1 as LNHDA and CDR2 as SQIVND (reference sequence). CDR3 length: 16 amino acids. Trimming at V came to 3 bases and at J to 4 bases, leaving 5 bases not matched to a gene. The CDR3 reads CASSMLGQGVGNTIYF. Written as DNA, the CDR3 is TGTGCCAGTAGTATGCTGGGACAGGGGGTCGGAAACACCATATATTTT.

The J gene is TRBJ1-5, the V gene TRBV6-1; D perhaps matches TRBD1 (5 bases). The CDR3 is 16 residues long. The V gene's germline CDR1 is MNHNS and CDR2 SASEGT. V was trimmed by 4 bases and J by 7 bases, leaving 20 bases between them. The CDR3 reads CASSASIGAPGQPQHF. The DNA of the CDR3 is TGTGCCAGCAGTGCCTCCATTGGGGCCCCAGGGCAGCCCCAGCATTTT.

This clone occurred a few times. Here the CDR3 reads CASSIAAPREGGNQPQHF. The CDR3 DNA reads TGTGCCAGTAGTATAGCAGCCCCTAGAGAAGGAGGCAATCAGCCCCAGCATTTT. The chain couples TRBV19 to TRBJ1-5; no clear D. The germline V gene has CDR1 LNHDA and CDR2 SQIVND (reference sequence). The CDR3 has 18 amino acids. Trimming took off 1 base at V and 2 bases at J, with 18 bases between the two ends.

The J gene is TRBJ2-5, the V gene TRBV7-2, with D possibly matching TRBD2 (7 bases). V lost 1 base to trimming and J lost 2 bases, with 14 bases between them. CDR3 length equals 16 residues. Germline V gene lookup returns CDR1 SGHTA and CDR2 FQGNSA. The CDR3 DNA is TGTGCCAGCAGCTTAGGGATGGGGGGGCGGCAAGAGACCCAGTACTTC. This encodes CASSLGMGGRQETQYF.

The V and J genes are TRBV5-1 and TRBJ2-7; D may be TRBD1 (5 bases). This CDR3 has 13 amino acids. The germline V and J ends were trimmed by 5 bases and 4 bases, with 13 bases remaining between them. The germline V gene has CDR1 SGHRS and CDR2 YFSETQ. CDR3 region: CASSGAGSYEQYF. The CDR3 region has the DNA TGCGCCAGCAGTGGGGCAGGGTCTTACGAGCAGTACTTC.

The V and J genes are TRBV7-8 and TRBJ2-3; the D gene is possibly TRBD2 (6 bases). The ends were cut back, 6 bases at V and 2 bases at J, with 18 bases in the middle. The germline V gene has CDR1 SGHVS and CDR2 FQNEAQ. CDR3 length equals 16 residues. The CDR3 DNA sequence: TGTGCCAGCAGACTAGCAGCGGATATGCCCACAGATACGCAGTATTTT. This codes for CASRLAADMPTDTQYF.

This chain uses TRBV5-1 with TRBJ2-1; TRBD1 is a possible D gene (5 bases). Germline CDR1 and CDR2: SGHRS and YFSETQ. Trimming shortened V by 7 bases and J by 6 bases, and 44 bases separated the two germline ends. The CDR3 covers 23 residues. The CDR3 sequence is CASPSHTAGIRAACFLLINEQFF. For the CDR3, the DNA is TGCGCCAGCCCCTCCCACACGGCAGGGATTCGCGCGGCATGCTTTCTTCTCATCAATGAGCAGTTCTTC.

The V call is TRBV6-5, the J call TRBJ2-1, with D uncertain. The CDR3 runs 16 residues. V lost 0 bases, J lost 4 bases, and 13 bases lay in between. CDR1 is MNHEY, CDR2 SVGAGI, per germline. The CDR3 DNA sequence: TGTGCCAGCAGTTACTCGCACTCCTCCGGATACAATGAGCAGTTCTTC. Translation: CASSYSHSSGYNEQFF.

The chain uses TRBV7-8 and TRBJ1-5, with D perhaps TRBD1 (6 bases). V was clipped by 1 base and J by 3 bases, with 13 bases between them. Looked up from germline, CDR1 is SGHVS and CDR2 is FQNEAQ. CDR3 length: 16 amino acids. This CDR3 reads CASSLEGQGINQPQHF. The DNA for the CDR3 is TGTGCCAGCAGCTTAGAGGGGCAGGGGATCAATCAGCCCCAGCATTTT.

The rearrangement links TRBV7-8 to TRBJ2-3; a possible D gene is TRBD1 (6 bases). Germline V CDR1 and CDR2: SGHVS, FQNEAQ. The length of the CDR3 is 15 residues. V was trimmed by 6 bases and J by 4 bases, leaving 17 bases between them. In DNA, the CDR3 is TGTGCCAGCAGGTCCCGAGGGGGAAGTTCAGATACGCAGTATTTT. Its translation is CASRSRGGSSDTQYF.

The rearrangement joins TRBV18 to TRBJ1-2; 7 nucleotides match TRBD1. The CDR3 is 15 residues long. The V segment lost 3 bases and the J segment 3 bases; nucleotides outside the gene matches: 7. Germline V gene sequence: CDR1 KGHSH, CDR2 LQKENI. The CDR3 here is CASSPSGQLYYGYTF. In nucleotides, the CDR3 is TGTGCCAGCTCACCGTCGGGACAGCTTTACTATGGCTACACCTTC.

V is TRBV18 and J is TRBJ1-2; no clear D gene. Trimming removed 3 bases at V and 0 bases at J, with 14 bases between. The germline CDR1 and CDR2 sequences are KGHSH and LQKENI. The CDR3 sequence is 16 residues long. The CDR3 loop reads CASSPSGGNSNYGYTF. In nucleotides, the CDR3 is TGTGCCAGCTCACCCTCTGGTGGGAACTCTAACTATGGCTACACCTTC.

In this sample, this clone turned up once. The chain recombines TRBV14 with TRBJ2-2, with TRBD1 identical over 9 bases. In germline, CDR1 is SGHDN, CDR2 FVKESK. This CDR3 contains 16 residues. The V gene end was trimmed by 4 bases and the J gene end by 6 bases; junction bases not matched to a gene: 9. CDR3 protein: CASSPRDRVVPGELFF. In DNA, the CDR3 is TGTGCCAGCAGCCCCCGGGACAGGGTCGTCCCCGGGGAGCTGTTTTTT.